These 10 T cell receptor beta chains were all obtained from the same sample, sequenced in a study of blood T cell repertoires in COVID-19. Some clones are missing from TCRdb's copy, which holds only in-frame ones; the method was immunoSEQ multiplex PCR. The top ten hold about 5.7% of the sample, which has over 250,000 clones, about 87% seen once. Material: PBMCs or T cells enriched from blood (not recorded which). These receptor sequences come from a woman aged 25 to 39 who had recovered from COVID-19.

V and J are TRBV7-9 and TRBJ1-4; 7 positions agree with TRBD1. Per the germline V gene, CDR1 is SEHNR and CDR2 is FQNEAQ (reference sequence). The CDR3 runs 15 residues. V dropped 7 bases and J dropped 5; count of bases not matched to a gene: 10. The CDR3 region is CASTLGWTGNEKLFF. CDR3 bases: TGTGCCAGCACCCTGGGATGGACAGGCAATGAAAAACTGTTTTTT.

The chain couples TRBV19 to TRBJ2-3, with unresolved D. The CDR3 length is 16 residues. Trimming removed 5 bases from V and 2 bases from J, with 17 bases in between. CDR1 and CDR2 from the germline V gene are LNHDA and SQIVND (reference sequence). CDR3 sequence (DNA): TGTGCCAGTAGTCCCCTCTTGGGCTCCTACACAGATACGCAGTATTTT. Translation gives CASSPLLGSYTDTQYF.

This sequence joins TRBV9 and TRBJ1-2, with TRBD1 matching 7 bases. CDR3 size: 13 residues. CDR1 and CDR2 from the germline V gene are SGDLS and YYNGEE. V shed 5 bases, J shed 5 bases, and the junction held 6 bases outside the gene matches. The CDR3 spells CASSDSTGYGYTF. The CDR3 DNA follows: TGTGCCAGCAGTGATTCGACAGGGTATGGCTACACCTTC.

The chain combines TRBV19 with TRBJ1-2; D gene unclear. Trimming removed 6 bases at V and 4 bases at J, with 18 bases between. There are 15 residues in the CDR3. Per the germline V gene, CDR1 is LNHDA and CDR2 is SQIVND (reference sequence). This chain's CDR3 is CASSRGDGTFYGYTF. The DNA of the CDR3 is TGTGCCAGTAGCAGAGGTGACGGAACCTTCTATGGCTACACCTTC.

The rearrangement links TRBV5-8 to TRBJ1-1, with D possibly TRBD1 on 5 matching bases. V was cut by 4 bases and J by 3 bases, with 22 bases left in between. The CDR3 runs to 17 residues. Germline V CDR1 and CDR2: SGHTS, YDEGEE. The CDR3 here is CASSPIFGGKLDTEAFF. CDR3 nucleotides: TGTGCCAGCAGCCCGATCTTTGGGGGGAAATTGGACACTGAAGCTTTCTTT.

The chain uses TRBV10-3 and TRBJ1-5; 9 nucleotides line up with TRBD1. CDR1 and CDR2 from the germline V gene are ENHRY and SYGVKD. The trim removed 3 bases at V and 2 bases at J, leaving 14 bases unmatched. This CDR3 is 19 amino acids long. The CDR3 here is CAISDQPGTGIWGNQPQHF. CDR3 DNA: TGTGCCATCAGTGACCAACCCGGGACAGGGATATGGGGCAATCAGCCCCAGCATTTT.

The chain is built from TRBV5-1 and TRBJ1-3; no definite D call. The CDR3 spans 14 residues. V was clipped by 0 bases and J by 3 bases, with 7 bases between them. Germline V CDR1 and CDR2: SGHRS, YFSETQ. Written as DNA, the CDR3 is TGCGCCAGCAGCTTGGGGCAAGTTGGAAACACCATATATTTT. Protein product: CASSLGQVGNTIYF.

The gene calls are TRBV12-3 or TRBV12-4 and TRBJ1-1, with D tentatively TRBD1 (6 bases). The CDR3 is made up of 13 amino acids. Deletions cut 2 bases from V and 7 bases from J, with 11 bases between. The CDR3 reads CASSLWGGNEAFF. CDR3 DNA sequence: TGTGCCAGCAGTTTATGGGGGGGCAATGAAGCTTTCTTT.

The genes are TRBV2 and TRBJ1-1; D not certain. The CDR3 totals 13 residues. The ends were cut back, 6 bases at V and 0 bases at J, with 8 bases in the middle. CDR1 and CDR2 from the germline V gene are SNHLY and FYNNEI. CDR3 loop: CASSDTLNTEAFF. The DNA for the CDR3 is TGTGCCAGCAGCGACACCTTGAACACTGAAGCTTTCTTT.

The chain recombines TRBV28 with TRBJ1-6; 8 nucleotides line up with TRBD1. The CDR3 length is 14 residues. Germline lookup yields CDR1 MDHEN and CDR2 SYDVKM. V lost 7 bases and J lost 5; bases outside the gene matches: 4. The CDR3 coding sequence is TGTGCCAGCAAACTGGGACAGGATAATTCACCCCTCCACTTT. This codes for CASKLGQDNSPLHF. The full variable domain, completed using reference TRBV28 and TRBJ1-6, is DVKVTQSSRYLVKRTGEKVFLECVQDMDHENMFWYRQDPGLGLRLIYFSYDVKMKEKGDIPEGYSVSREKKERFSLILESASTNQTSMYLCASKLGQDNSPLHFGNGTRLTVT.